This paragraph covers one T cell receptor beta chain sequence. The antigen is undetermined. The data are from a study of CXCR3-negative and CXCR3-positive naive CD8 T cells. As for the study in general: The study obtained approximately 130 million TRB reads, about 1.5 +/- 0.3 million per library.

With UMI labels, 5' RACE was used to prepare the TRB cDNA libraries. TCRdb re-called the 5' RACE reads and gives one entry per CDR3 protein, without DNA. The sample holds about 22,000 distinct CDR3 sequences. Study-wide results and limits: The majority of assays used fresh PBMCs, and CXCR3 expression partially decreased after cryopreservation.

Triplicate sorts, 250,000 to 350,000 cells apiece, were made for each CD8+ T cell subset. Germline CDR1 reads DFQATT; CDR2 reads SNEGSKA (reference sequence). The CDR3 spans 13 residues. This receptor was obtained from a human donor in good health. Some clones in this sample may be carry-over from other donors' samples. V usage is TRBV20-1 and J usage is TRBJ2-5; the TCRdb call, TRBD2, lacks DNA for checking. What was sequenced was memory CD8+ T cells from blood. The CDR3: CSAPSGLQETQYF.